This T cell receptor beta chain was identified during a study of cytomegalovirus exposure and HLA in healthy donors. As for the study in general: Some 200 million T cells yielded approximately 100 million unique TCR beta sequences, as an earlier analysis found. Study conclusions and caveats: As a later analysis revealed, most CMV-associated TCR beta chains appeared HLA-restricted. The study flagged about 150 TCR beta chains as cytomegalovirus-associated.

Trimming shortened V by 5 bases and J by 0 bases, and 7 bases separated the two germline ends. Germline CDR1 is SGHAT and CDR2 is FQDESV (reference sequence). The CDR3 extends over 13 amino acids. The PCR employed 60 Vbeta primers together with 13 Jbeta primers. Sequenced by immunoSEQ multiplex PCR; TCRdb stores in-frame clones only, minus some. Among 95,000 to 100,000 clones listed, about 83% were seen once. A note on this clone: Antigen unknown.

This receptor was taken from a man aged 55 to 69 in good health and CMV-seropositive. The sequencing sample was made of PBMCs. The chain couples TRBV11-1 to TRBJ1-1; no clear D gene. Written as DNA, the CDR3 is TGTGCCAGCAGCCGGGATCTGAACACTGAAGCTTTCTTT. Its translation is CASSRDLNTEAFF. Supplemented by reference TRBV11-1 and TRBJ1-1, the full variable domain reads EAEVAQSPRYKITEKSQAVAFWCDPISGHATLYWYRQILGQGPELLVQFQDESVVDDSQLPKDRFSAERLKGVDSTLKIQPAELGDSAMYLCASSRDLNTEAFFGQGTRLTVV.